This entry is about one T cell receptor beta chain. This sample was included in a study of radiotherapy plus CTLA-4 blockade in lung cancer. The table came from immunoSEQ multiplex PCR; TCRdb's copy has only in-frame clones and leaves some out. The sample lists fewer than 85,000 clones; around 87% were seen once. The source material was peripheral blood, sampled from a patient treated with radiotherapy plus ipilimumab. The sequence was collected from a human donor with non-small cell lung cancer who had stable disease on radiotherapy plus ipilimumab.

The CDR3 DNA follows: TGTGCCAGCTCATCCAACAGGGGAGAGGAGTACTTC. Its translation is CASSSNRGEEYF. The chain combines TRBV18 with TRBJ2-7; TRBD1 aligns across 7 bases. Germline V gene sequence: CDR1 KGHSH, CDR2 LQKENI. J was trimmed by 11 bases and V by 5 bases; bases with no gene match: 9. This CDR3 comprises 12 residues.